Below, 16 T cell receptor beta chains from the same sample are listed, as sequenced in a study of regulatory T cells in long-lasting Graves disease. Researchers made TCR beta libraries by using iRepertoire HTBI primers and running Arm-PCR on CDR3 regions. TCRdb re-derived calls from the multiplex PCR reads in MiXCR, one entry per CDR3 protein. Among under 500,000 distinct CDR3 sequences listed, about 20% were seen once. Time point denoted: persistent/refractory GD, antithyroid drugs over 5 years with positive TRAb. Scientists built the TCR library using RNA that was extracted from PBMCs. The sequenced sample was peripheral blood mononuclear cells (PBMCs), obtained when the disease was refractory, from a patient treated with antithyroid drugs. Receptors originate from a female donor with Graves disease.

This clonotype was recorded many times. The chain couples TRBV27 to TRBJ2-6; D gene unclear. This CDR3 is 14 amino acids long. Germline lookup yields CDR1 MNHEY and CDR2 SMNVEV (reference sequence). The V end lost 3 bases, the J end lost 0 bases, and 3 bases lay between the germline ends. The CDR3: CASSLGSGANVLTF. The DNA of the CDR3 is TGTGCCAGCAGTTTGGGCTCTGGGGCCAACGTCCTGACTTTC.

The chain uses TRBV11-2 and TRBJ2-3; 7 positions match TRBD2. The CDR3 is 20 residues long. Trimming at V came to 7 bases and at J to 1 base, leaving 23 bases not matched to a gene. The germline gives CDR1 SGHAT, CDR2 FQNNGV. The CDR3 loop reads CASNDGRSSGDRAGTDTQYF. CDR3 bases: TGTGCCAGCAATGACGGACGATCAAGCGGGGACCGTGCCGGCACAGATACGCAGTATTTT.

V is TRBV19 and J is TRBJ1-5, with D perhaps matching TRBD1 (5 bases). Trimming removed 3 bases from V and 13 bases from J, with 10 bases in between. In germline, CDR1 is LNHDA, CDR2 SQIVND (reference sequence). The CDR3 loop spans 11 amino acids. CDR3 sequence: CASSMGRGQHF. CDR3 DNA: TGTGCCAGTAGTATGGGAAGGGGACAGCATTTT.

In DNA, the CDR3 is TGTGCCAGCAGGGGCGGGACAGAGACCTACGAGCAGTACTTC. Its protein product is CASRGGTETYEQYF. The rearrangement links TRBV7-9 to TRBJ2-7, with D possibly TRBD1 on 7 matching bases. V was trimmed by 6 bases and J by 2 bases, leaving 14 bases between them. Looked up from germline, CDR1 is SEHNR and CDR2 is FQNEAQ (reference sequence). CDR3 length: 14 residues.

Turning to this clonotype: A much larger clone lies one base from this, so it may be a read error. The V gene is TRBV20-1, the J gene TRBJ2-7; TRBD2 might be the D (6 bases). Germline values: CDR1 DFQATT, CDR2 SNEGSKA (reference sequence). The CDR3 sequence is 12 residues long. Trimming took off 6 bases at V and 9 bases at J, with 18 bases between the two ends. Here the CDR3 DNA reads TGCAGTGCCTCGCCGGGGGTGAACGGGCAGTACTTC. This sequence encodes CSASPGVNGQYF.

The table lists this clonotype with many counts. The chain employs TRBV27 and TRBJ1-2, with D perhaps TRBD1 (5 bases). Trimming pared 2 bases from V and 3 bases from J, leaving 19 bases between. The CDR3 covers 17 residues. Germline CDR1 and CDR2: MNHEY and SMNVEV (reference sequence). The CDR3 DNA sequence: TGTGCCAGCAGTTTACTACCCCTCGGGGCAGACCACTATGGCTACACCTTC. It encodes CASSLLPLGADHYGYTF.

The J gene is TRBJ2-3, the V gene TRBV15; D possibly corresponds to TRBD2 (6 bases). CDR1 is LNHNV and CDR2 is YYDKDF in the germline V gene (reference sequence). V gave up 0 bases and J gave up 5 bases, with 12 bases separating them. The CDR3 sequence is 15 residues long. The CDR3, as DNA: TGTGCCACCAGCAGAGAACCCTCGCGGGGAGATACGCAGTATTTT. Encoded protein: CATSREPSRGDTQYF. The full variable domain, its missing parts supplied by reference TRBV15 and TRBJ2-3, is DAMVIQNPRYQVTQFGKPVTLSCSQTLNHNVMYWYQQKSSQAPKLLFHYYDKDFNNEADTPDNFQSRRPNTSFCFLDIRSPGLGDTAMYLCATSREPSRGDTQYFGPGTRLTVL.

Only a few counts were recorded for this clonotype. The chain has TRBV12-3 or TRBV12-4 and TRBJ1-1, with D perhaps TRBD1 (5 bases). The CDR3 loop spans 12 amino acids. V lost 3 bases to trimming and J lost 7 bases, with 9 bases between them. Written as DNA, the CDR3 is TGTGCCAGCAGTTTTAGGGACCATGAAGCTTTCTTT. Residues: CASSFRDHEAFF.

This clonotype was seen many times. The chain uses TRBV6-1 and TRBJ2-2; 12 bases are shared with TRBD1. CDR1 and CDR2 from the germline V gene are MNHNS and SASEGT. Germline trimming cut 8 bases from V and 7 bases from J; bases unmatched to any gene: 11. The CDR3 is 16 amino acids. CDR3 nucleotides: TGTGCCAGCCTGGACCCGGGACAGGGGGCGGTCGGGGAGCTGTTTTTT. Translation: CASLDPGQGAVGELFF.

In this sample, this clonotype turned up many times. The chain is built from TRBV6-1 and TRBJ2-7; the match to TRBD1 covers 8 bases. V shed 8 bases and J 3 bases; nucleotides not matched to a gene: 12. Germline CDR1 and CDR2: MNHNS and SASEGT. This CDR3 has 15 amino acids. The CDR3: CASEYSPDRGYEQYF. The CDR3 region has the DNA TGTGCCAGCGAGTATTCCCCCGACAGGGGCTACGAGCAGTACTTC.

Ten or more counts support this clonotype. The V gene is TRBV11-2, the J gene TRBJ2-7, with D uncertain. V shed 2 bases and J shed 6 bases, with 17 bases lying between them. The CDR3 contains 15 residues. Per germline, CDR1 SGHAT and CDR2 FQNNGV. CDR3 sequence reads: CASSLKATNGREQYF. The CDR3 region has the DNA TGTGCCAGCAGCTTAAAGGCGACAAACGGCCGCGAGCAGTACTTC. The full variable domain, in which reference TRBV11-2 and TRBJ2-7 provide the parts outside the CDR3, is EAGVAQSPRYKIIEKRQSVAFWCNPISGHATLYWYQQILGQGPKLLIQFQNNGVVDDSQLPKDRFSAERLKGVDSTLKIQPAKLEDSAVYLCASSLKATNGREQYFGPGTRLTVT.

This clonotype was observed at least ten times. The J gene is TRBJ2-7, the V gene TRBV13, with 11 bases fitting TRBD1. The V gene end was trimmed by 5 bases and the J gene end by 5 bases; junction bases not matched to a gene: 8. There are 15 residues in the CDR3. Germline assignment: CDR1 PRHDT and CDR2 FYEKMQ (reference sequence). Here the CDR3 DNA reads TGTGCCAGCAGCCTAAGGGACAGGGGGACCCACGAGCAGTACTTC. It encodes CASSLRDRGTHEQYF.

This clonotype has only a few counts. A read error may be the cause here, since a much bigger clone is one base away. The chain links TRBV6-1 to TRBJ1-2; possible D gene TRBD1, 6 bases. This CDR3 comprises 15 residues. Germline V gene lookup returns CDR1 MNHNS and CDR2 SASEGT. Trimming shortened V by 7 bases and J by 6 bases, and 21 bases separated the two germline ends. Written as DNA, the CDR3 is TGTGCCAGCATCGAGTTACATTCAGGGGATGATGGCTACACCTTC. Protein sequence: CASIELHSGDDGYTF.

Points on this clonotype: A read error is possible here, since a much larger clone lies one base away. The chain uses TRBV30 and TRBJ2-7; 7 nucleotides line up with TRBD2. The length of the CDR3 is 13 residues. Germline lookup yields CDR1 GTSNPN and CDR2 SVGIG (reference sequence). CDR3 sequence (DNA): TGTGCCTGGAGTGTACTGGGGGACTACGAGCGGTACTTC. It specifies CAWSVLGDYERYF. Based on the CDR3 plus reference TRBV30 and TRBJ2-7, the full variable domain is SQTIHQWPATLVQPVGSPLSLECTVEGTSNPNLYWYRQAAGRGLQLLFYSVGIGQISSEVPQNLSASRPQDRQFILSSKKLLLSDSGFYLCAWSVLGDYERYFGPGTRLTVT.

The genes are TRBV7-9 and TRBJ1-1; D call uncertain. The CDR3 extends over 18 amino acids. V shed 2 bases and J shed 0 bases, with 19 bases lying between them. CDR1 is SEHNR, CDR2 FQNEAQ, per germline (reference sequence). DNA of the CDR3: TGTGCCAGCAGCTTAAACCCGATTCGGATGAGTATGAACACTGAAGCTTTCTTT. This codes for CASSLNPIRMSMNTEAFF.

Ten or more counts support this clonotype. V and J are TRBV29-1 and TRBJ1-2, with 9 bases fitting TRBD1. Germline V lookup: CDR1 SQVTM, CDR2 ANQGSEA. Unmatched junction bases numbered 10, after V lost 7 bases and J lost 7 bases. The CDR3 runs 13 residues. The CDR3 DNA sequence: TGCAGCGCTGATGGGACAGGGATTGGTGGCTACACCTTC. This codes for CSADGTGIGGYTF.